This T cell receptor (beta chain) was documented in a study of T cell repertoires in cytomegalovirus infection. Study-wide background: It can be stated that public TCR beta signatures indicated CMV infection as well as a matching HLA type. Overall study findings and caveats: Public TCR beta family frequency separated CMV-and-HLA carriers, including in an independent cohort.

Comment on this clonotype: Its antigen is unknown.

This CDR3 has 18 residues. The trim removed 0 bases at V and 0 bases at J, leaving 3 bases unmatched. Germline assignment: CDR1 SGHRS and CDR2 YFSETQ. TCRdb reanalysed the reads using MiXCR and keeps one entry per CDR3 protein. Here the sample spans approximately 770,000 distinct CDR3 sequences, around 29% being singletons. The V and J genes are TRBV5-1 and TRBJ2-2; 12 bases match TRBD2. The receptor comes from a human donor in good health (CMV status not recorded). Some clones in this sample may be carry-over from other donors' samples. Material: cultured CD8+ T cells from PBMCs, obtained from culture after CMV antigen stimulation. The CDR3, as DNA: TGCGCCAGCAGCTTGGGACTAGCGGGGGCAACGAACACCGGGGAGCTGTTTTTT. Its translation is CASSLGLAGATNTGELFF.